The clone carrying this T cell receptor (beta chain) was counted a single time. Its antigen is not known. Sequencing was performed with immunoSEQ multiplex PCR; in TCRdb, only in-frame clones are kept and a portion is missing. The sample lists about 38,000 clones; approximately 82% were seen once. This record comes from a study of vaccination effects on CD4 cells after COVID-19. The CDR3 spans 15 residues. The germline gives CDR1 SGHTA, CDR2 FQGTGA. The V gene lost 5 bases and the J gene lost 1 base, with 11 bases spanning the gap. Expansion of antigen-specific CD4+ T cells with viral peptide pools was carried out by the ViraFEST assay before sequencing. When around 10 days of culture had elapsed, CD4+ T cells were isolated. Every participant took two doses of the BNT162b2 or mRNA-1273 vaccine. The researchers cultured 1.5 million to 2 million PBMC per well with 8 to 10 IU/ml IL-2 and roughly 9.1 ug/ml peptides. A half-volume exchange with IL-2 medium occurred on days 3 and 7.

J is TRBJ2-2 and V is TRBV7-3; a weak D match, TRBD1 (6 bases). Sequenced material: CD4+ T cells from PBMCs cultured with HCoV-NL63 spike peptides, taken after COVID-19 vaccination. This sequence was found in a human donor who received a COVID-19 vaccine. Some clones in this sample may be carry-over from other donors' samples. The CDR3 loop reads CASSLSTGNTGELFF. CDR3 coding DNA: TGTGCCAGCAGCCTCTCGACAGGGAACACCGGGGAGCTGTTTTTT.